The clone carrying this TCR beta chain was observed a few times. Trimming cost V 7 bases and J 0 bases; bases outside gene matches: 11. This CDR3 has 18 residues. CDR1 and CDR2 from the germline V gene are SGHTA and FQGNSA. PCR was performed using 60 Vbeta and 13 Jbeta primers. Here immunoSEQ multiplex PCR was the method, and the copy in TCRdb shows in-frame clones only, minus some. The sample consists of some 110,000 clones, around 66% of them appearing once. The sample comes from a study of cytomegalovirus exposure and HLA in healthy donors. Sequencing was carried out using PBMCs. This TCR derives from a man aged 18 to 29 in good health and CMV-seronegative. The V and J genes are TRBV7-2 and TRBJ2-6, with 8 bases matching TRBD2. The chain's CDR3 is CASILPGAGGSGANVLTF. The CDR3 coding sequence is TGTGCCAGCATCCTTCCCGGTGCGGGAGGCTCTGGGGCCAACGTCCTGACTTTC.